This T cell receptor beta chain comes out of a study of shared clonotypes between healthy human individuals. Note on this clone: The same CDR3 is also encoded by other DNA sequences in this sample.

The V end lost 8 bases, the J end lost 10 bases, and 12 bases lay between the germline ends. The germline V gene encodes CDR1 MDHEN and CDR2 SYDVKM. The CDR3 spans 11 residues. Assay: immunoSEQ multiplex PCR; the TCRdb copy retains only in-frame clones and omits some. This table has 2 million to 2.5 million clones, approximately 90% appearing once. The sequence was obtained from a man aged 18 to 35 in good health. Some clones in this sample may be carry-over from other donors' samples. The chain has TRBV28 and TRBJ2-1; the D gene could be TRBD1 or TRBD2 (5 bases each). Input material: naive CD4+ T cells from PBMCs. Subset: CD45RA+ positively selected. CDR3 amino acids: CASSSRDEQFF. CDR3 DNA sequence: TGTGCCAGCTCTAGCCGGGACGAGCAGTTCTTC. The entire variable domain, with the rest obtained from reference TRBV28 and TRBJ2-1, is as follows: DVKVTQSSRYLVKRTGEKVFLECVQDMDHENMFWYRQDPGLGLRLIYFSYDVKMKEKGDIPEGYSVSREKKERFSLILESASTNQTSMYLCASSSRDEQFFGPGTRLTVL.